This T cell receptor beta chain derives from a study of shared clonotypes between healthy human individuals. In the study overall: The plates for each donor numbered three CD4 naive, three CD4 memory, two CD8 naive and one CD8 memory.

In this sample, this clone turned up a few times. Germline V gene lookup returns CDR1 MNHEY and CDR2 SMNVEV (reference sequence). V gave up 2 bases and J gave up 0 bases, with 10 bases separating them. The CDR3 is 15 residues long. CD45RO+ cells went into CD8 memory alongside CCR7-negative CD45RA+ TemRA cells. The study ran the assay at deep level. Sequenced by immunoSEQ multiplex PCR; TCRdb stores in-frame clones only, minus some. The sample includes fewer than 850,000 clones, around 90% of them seen just once. The TCR originated in a man younger than 35 in good health. Some clones in this sample may be carry-over from other donors' samples. The sample comprised memory CD8+ T cells from PBMCs. As to subset: CD45RO+ cells pooled with CCR7-negative TemRA cells. The chain employs TRBV27 and TRBJ1-1; D ambiguous. CDR3 nucleotide sequence: TGTGCCAGCAGTTTAGCGGGCAGGCTGAACACTGAAGCTTTCTTT. Amino acid sequence: CASSLAGRLNTEAFF.